A selection of T cell receptor beta chains follows, all from one sample in a study of CD8 T cells in ankylosing spondylitis. A single record per CDR3 protein comes from TCRdb applying MiXCR to the 5' RACE reads. Here the sample spans about 160,000 distinct CDR3 sequences, under 45% being singletons. The sample comprised synovial fluid, either unsorted or a sorted T cell fraction (not recorded which). The source is a male donor with ankylosing spondylitis. The CDR3 runs from the conserved cysteine through the conserved F or W. Each record gives: D gene, J gene, V gene, clone size, CDR3 protein, CDR3 DNA. D genes are given only for firm matches. Some rows have no size entry. The others give once, few or many, or a class for an expanded clone.

d_call: NA; j_call: TRBJ2-1; v_call: TRBV12-3/TRBV12-4; clone_size: few; cdr3_aa: CVIRDISSNEQFF; cdr3_nt: TGTGTAATCCGGGACATTTCGTCCAATGAGCAGTTCTTC
d_call: NA; j_call: TRBJ1-2; v_call: TRBV28; clone_size: NA; cdr3_aa: CASSFGDRGGLSYGYTF; cdr3_nt: TGTGCCAGCAGTTTTGGCGACAGAGGAGGGCTGAGCTATGGCTACACCTTC
d_call: NA; j_call: TRBJ2-1; v_call: TRBV6-4; clone_size: NA; cdr3_aa: CASSEDSTDEQFF; cdr3_nt: TGTGCCAGCAGTGAAGACAGTACGGATGAGCAGTTCTTC
d_call: NA; j_call: TRBJ2-4; v_call: TRBV15; clone_size: few; cdr3_aa: CATSREPRAAKNIQYF; cdr3_nt: TGTGCCACCAGCAGAGAACCGAGGGCAGCCAAAAACATTCAGTACTTC
d_call: NA; j_call: TRBJ2-7; v_call: TRBV7-9; clone_size: NA; cdr3_aa: CASSWDVIPYEQYF; cdr3_nt: TGTGCCAGCAGCTGGGACGTAATTCCCTACGAGCAGTACTTC
d_call: NA; j_call: TRBJ1-1; v_call: TRBV19; clone_size: NA; cdr3_aa: CASTITGNTEVFF; cdr3_nt: TGTGCCAGTACCATTACTGGGAACACTGAAGTTTTCTTT
d_call: NA; j_call: TRBJ2-7; v_call: TRBV29-1; clone_size: NA; cdr3_aa: CSVGPQGMAYEQYF; cdr3_nt: TGCAGCGTTGGGCCCCAAGGAATGGCCTACGAGCAGTACTTC
d_call: NA; j_call: TRBJ1-1; v_call: TRBV3-1; clone_size: NA; cdr3_aa: CASSTRDSLNTEAFF; cdr3_nt: TGTGCCAGCAGCACCCGGGACTCGTTGAACACTGAAGCTTTCTTT
d_call: TRBD2; j_call: TRBJ2-5; v_call: TRBV24-1; clone_size: many; cdr3_aa: CATSDLSRTSGGETQYF; cdr3_nt: TGTGCCACCAGTGATTTGTCCAGGACTAGCGGGGGGGAGACCCAGTACTTC
d_call: NA; j_call: TRBJ2-3; v_call: TRBV30; clone_size: few; cdr3_aa: CASHLGWRGFTDTQYF; cdr3_nt: TGTGCCAGCCACCTAGGCTGGAGGGGATTCACAGATACGCAGTATTTT
d_call: NA; j_call: TRBJ2-6; v_call: TRBV4-2; clone_size: many; cdr3_aa: CASSQVGSSSSGANVLTF; cdr3_nt: TGTGCCAGCAGCCAAGTGGGGAGTTCGAGCTCTGGGGCCAACGTCCTGACTTTC
d_call: NA; j_call: TRBJ2-7; v_call: TRBV5-4; clone_size: NA; cdr3_aa: CASSLSSSHEQYF; cdr3_nt: TGTGCCAGCAGCCTATCCTCTAGCCACGAGCAGTACTTC
d_call: NA; j_call: TRBJ2-3; v_call: TRBV9; clone_size: once; cdr3_aa: CASSVEGRNTDTQYF; cdr3_nt: TGTGCCAGCAGCGTAGAGGGCAGAAACACAGATACGCAGTATTTT
d_call: NA; j_call: TRBJ1-5; v_call: TRBV12-3/TRBV12-4; clone_size: once; cdr3_aa: CASSLSVVGNQPQHF; cdr3_nt: TGTGCCAGCAGTTTAAGTGTGGTGGGCAATCAGCCCCAGCATTTT
d_call: NA; j_call: TRBJ1-2; v_call: TRBV28; clone_size: many; cdr3_aa: CASSLAGAYYGYTF; cdr3_nt: TGTGCCAGCAGTTTAGCAGGGGCTTACTATGGCTACACCTTC
d_call: NA; j_call: TRBJ2-2; v_call: TRBV5-1; clone_size: NA; cdr3_aa: CASRVGVFGELFF; cdr3_nt: TGCGCCAGCAGAGTCGGTGTCTTCGGGGAGCTGTTTTTT
d_call: NA; j_call: TRBJ1-2; v_call: TRBV7-9; clone_size: NA; cdr3_aa: CASSLNPPGGPYGYTF; cdr3_nt: TGTGCCAGCAGCTTAAACCCACCGGGCGGACCCTATGGCTACACCTTC
d_call: TRBD1; j_call: TRBJ1-2; v_call: TRBV9; clone_size: NA; cdr3_aa: CASSAQEVDRGINYGYTF; cdr3_nt: TGTGCCAGCAGCGCCCAGGAGGTCGACAGGGGGATCAACTATGGCTACACCTTC
d_call: TRBD2; j_call: TRBJ2-1; v_call: TRBV29-1; clone_size: NA; cdr3_aa: CSVDELAGGISYNEQFF; cdr3_nt: TGCAGCGTTGACGAACTAGCGGGAGGGATCTCCTACAATGAGCAGTTCTTC
d_call: NA; j_call: TRBJ2-4; v_call: TRBV7-8; clone_size: NA; cdr3_aa: CASSFWTPLAKNIQYF; cdr3_nt: TGTGCCAGCAGCTTCTGGACACCCCTAGCCAAAAACATTCAGTACTTC
d_call: NA; j_call: TRBJ1-2; v_call: TRBV20-1; clone_size: few; cdr3_aa: CSARYGFDYGYTF; cdr3_nt: TGCAGTGCTAGATATGGGTTCGACTATGGCTACACCTTC
d_call: NA; j_call: TRBJ2-2; v_call: TRBV7-9; clone_size: NA; cdr3_aa: CASSSPRRKNTGELFF; cdr3_nt: TGTGCCAGCAGCTCCCCGAGACGGAAGAACACCGGGGAGCTGTTTTTT
d_call: NA; j_call: TRBJ2-3; v_call: TRBV24-1; clone_size: NA; cdr3_aa: CATSDLDGQGGTDTQYF; cdr3_nt: TGTGCCACCAGTGATCTCGACGGCCAGGGGGGTACAGATACGCAGTATTTT
d_call: NA; j_call: TRBJ2-1; v_call: TRBV5-5; clone_size: NA; cdr3_aa: CARSPRNEQFF; cdr3_nt: TGTGCCAGGAGCCCTAGGAATGAGCAGTTCTTC
d_call: NA; j_call: TRBJ2-3; v_call: TRBV6-4; clone_size: NA; cdr3_aa: CASSTGTSTDTQYF; cdr3_nt: TGTGCCAGCAGTACCGGGACTAGCACAGATACGCAGTATTTT
d_call: TRBD2; j_call: TRBJ2-1; v_call: TRBV12-3/TRBV12-4; clone_size: NA; cdr3_aa: CASSLYLAGVLYLSYNEQFF; cdr3_nt: TGTGCCAGCAGTCTTTATCTAGCGGGAGTCCTCTACCTCTCCTACAATGAGCAGTTCTTC
d_call: NA; j_call: TRBJ2-3; v_call: TRBV6-1; clone_size: NA; cdr3_aa: CASSPPGVSISDTQYF; cdr3_nt: TGTGCCAGCAGTCCTCCAGGCGTTAGCATCTCAGATACGCAGTATTTT
d_call: NA; j_call: TRBJ2-3; v_call: TRBV3-1; clone_size: many; cdr3_aa: CASSRYPAPQYF; cdr3_nt: TGTGCCAGCAGCCGGTATCCCGCCCCGCAGTATTTT
d_call: TRBD1; j_call: TRBJ1-1; v_call: TRBV29-1; clone_size: few; cdr3_aa: CSVVRVGQGARGPEAFF; cdr3_nt: TGCAGCGTTGTAAGAGTGGGACAGGGGGCTAGGGGGCCTGAAGCTTTCTTT
d_call: TRBD2; j_call: TRBJ2-3; v_call: TRBV27; clone_size: NA; cdr3_aa: CASMGTDSGASGSANPDTQYF; cdr3_nt: TGTGCCAGCATGGGGACAGATTCGGGGGCTAGCGGGAGTGCAAACCCAGATACGCAGTATTTT